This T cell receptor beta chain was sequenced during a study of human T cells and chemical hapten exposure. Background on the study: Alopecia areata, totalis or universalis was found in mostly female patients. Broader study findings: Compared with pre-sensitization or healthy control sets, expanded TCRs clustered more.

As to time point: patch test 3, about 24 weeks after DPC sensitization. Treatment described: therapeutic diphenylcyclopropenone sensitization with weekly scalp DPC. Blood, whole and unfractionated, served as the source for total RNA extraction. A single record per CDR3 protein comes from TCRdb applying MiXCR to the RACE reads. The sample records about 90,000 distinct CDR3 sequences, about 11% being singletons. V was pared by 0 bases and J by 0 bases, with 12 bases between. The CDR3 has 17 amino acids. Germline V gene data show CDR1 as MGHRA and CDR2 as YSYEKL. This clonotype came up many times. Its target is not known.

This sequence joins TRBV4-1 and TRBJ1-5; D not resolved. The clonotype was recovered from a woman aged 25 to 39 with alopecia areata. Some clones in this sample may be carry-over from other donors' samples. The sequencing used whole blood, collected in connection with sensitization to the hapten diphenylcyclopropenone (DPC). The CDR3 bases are TGCGCCAGCAGCCAAGAAGGTGGGCTCCATAGCAATCAGCCCCAGCATTTT. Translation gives CASSQEGGLHSNQPQHF.